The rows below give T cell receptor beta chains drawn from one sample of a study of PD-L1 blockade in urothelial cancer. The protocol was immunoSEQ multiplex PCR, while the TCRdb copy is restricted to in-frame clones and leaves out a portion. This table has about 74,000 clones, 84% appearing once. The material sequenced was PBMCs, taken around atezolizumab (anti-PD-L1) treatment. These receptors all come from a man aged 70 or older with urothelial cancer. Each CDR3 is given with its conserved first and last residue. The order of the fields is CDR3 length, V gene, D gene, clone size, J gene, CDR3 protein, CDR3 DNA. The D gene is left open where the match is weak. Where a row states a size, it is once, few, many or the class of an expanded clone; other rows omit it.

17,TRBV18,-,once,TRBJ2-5,CASSPLGSDTAEETQYF,TGTGCCAGCTCACCGCTGGGTTCGGACACCGCCGAGGAGACCCAGTACTTC
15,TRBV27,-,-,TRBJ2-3,CASSSVARRGHTQYF,TGTGCCAGCAGTTCTGTGGCTAGGCGCGGTCATACGCAGTATTTT
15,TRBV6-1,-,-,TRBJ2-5,CASIRVVTVQETQYF,TGTGCCAGCATACGAGTGGTGACAGTCCAAGAGACCCAGTACTTC
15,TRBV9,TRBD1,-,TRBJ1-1,CTSIGTGSLNTEAFF,TGTACCAGCATCGGGACAGGGAGTTTGAACACTGAAGCTTTCTTT
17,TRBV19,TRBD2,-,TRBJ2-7,CASSMVPGLGSLVEQYF,TGTGCCAGTAGTATGGTACCGGGACTAGGGTCCCTAGTCGAGCAGTACTTC
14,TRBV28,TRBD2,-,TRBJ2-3,CASSLSGLAGGKYF,TGTGCCAGCAGTTTGTCTGGACTAGCGGGAGGGAAGTATTTT
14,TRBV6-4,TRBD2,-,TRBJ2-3,CASSRTSGTDTQYF,TGTGCCAGCAGCAGGACTAGCGGCACAGATACGCAGTATTTT
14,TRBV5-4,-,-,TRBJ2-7,CASSNGPNPGEQYF,TGTGCCAGCAGCAATGGGCCTAACCCGGGAGAGCAGTACTTC
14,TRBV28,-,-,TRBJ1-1,CASSLWLNTGPRFF,TGTGCCAGCAGTTTATGGCTCAACACAGGCCCCCGTTTCTTT
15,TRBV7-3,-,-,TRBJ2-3,CASSLGTGLTDTQYF,TGTGCCAGCAGCTTAGGGACTGGTCTCACAGATACGCAGTATTTT
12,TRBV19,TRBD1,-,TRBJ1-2,CASQGQPKGYTF,TGTGCCAGCCAGGGACAGCCCAAAGGCTACACCTTC
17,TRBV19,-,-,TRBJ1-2,CASSRITGPGGNYGYTF,TGTGCCAGTAGTAGAATAACAGGGCCTGGAGGTAACTATGGCTACACCTTC
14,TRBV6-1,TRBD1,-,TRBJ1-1,CASSIGQVMGEAFF,TGTGCCAGCAGTATAGGACAGGTAATGGGTGAAGCTTTCTTT
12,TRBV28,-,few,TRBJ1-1,CASSLWGAEAFF,TGTGCCAGCAGTTTATGGGGCGCTGAAGCTTTCTTT
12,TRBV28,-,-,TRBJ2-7,CASSRGYYEQYF,TGTGCCAGCAGTCGGGGATACTACGAGCAGTACTTC
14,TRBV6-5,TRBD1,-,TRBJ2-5,CASSKDRTGEAFYF,TGTGCCAGCAGTAAGGATCGGACAGGGGAAGCCTTTTACTTC
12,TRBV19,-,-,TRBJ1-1,CASSTRGLEAFF,TGTGCCAGTAGTACGCGGGGGCTAGAAGCTTTCTTT
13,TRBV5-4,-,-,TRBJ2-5,CASFSWGEETQYF,TGTGCCAGCTTCAGCTGGGGGGAAGAGACCCAGTACTTC
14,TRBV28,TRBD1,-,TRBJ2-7,CASSPQGASYEQYF,TGTGCCAGCAGTCCACAGGGGGCTTCCTACGAGCAGTACTTC
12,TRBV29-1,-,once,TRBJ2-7,CSVERGGYEQYF,TGCAGCGTCGAAAGGGGTGGATACGAGCAGTACTTC